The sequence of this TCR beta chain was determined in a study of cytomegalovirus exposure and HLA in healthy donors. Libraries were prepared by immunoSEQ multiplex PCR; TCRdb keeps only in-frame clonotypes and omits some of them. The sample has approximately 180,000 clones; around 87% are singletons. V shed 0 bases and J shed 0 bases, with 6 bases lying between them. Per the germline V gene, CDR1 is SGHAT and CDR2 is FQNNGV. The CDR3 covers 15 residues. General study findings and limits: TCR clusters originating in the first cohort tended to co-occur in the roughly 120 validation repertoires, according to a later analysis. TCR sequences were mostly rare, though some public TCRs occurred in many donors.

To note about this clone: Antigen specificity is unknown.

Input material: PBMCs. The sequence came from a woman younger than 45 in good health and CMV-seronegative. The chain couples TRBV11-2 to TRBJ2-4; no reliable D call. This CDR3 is CASSLDGAAKNIQYF. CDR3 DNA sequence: TGTGCCAGCAGCTTAGACGGTGCAGCCAAAAACATTCAGTACTTC.